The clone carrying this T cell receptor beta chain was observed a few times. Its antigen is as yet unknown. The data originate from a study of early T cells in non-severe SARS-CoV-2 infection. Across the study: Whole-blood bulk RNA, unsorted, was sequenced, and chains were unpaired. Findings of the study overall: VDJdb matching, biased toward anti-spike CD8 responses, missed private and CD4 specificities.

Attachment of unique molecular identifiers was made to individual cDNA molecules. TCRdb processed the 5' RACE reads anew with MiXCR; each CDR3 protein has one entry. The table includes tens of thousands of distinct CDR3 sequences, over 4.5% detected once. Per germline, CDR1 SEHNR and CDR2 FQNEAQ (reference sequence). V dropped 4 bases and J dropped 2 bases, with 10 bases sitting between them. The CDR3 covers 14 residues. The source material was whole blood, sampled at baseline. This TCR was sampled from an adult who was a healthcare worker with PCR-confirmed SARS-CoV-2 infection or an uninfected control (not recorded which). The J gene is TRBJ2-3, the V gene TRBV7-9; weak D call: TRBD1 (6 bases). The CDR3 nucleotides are TGTGCCAGCAGCTCGGGACAAGTCACAGATACGCAGTATTTT. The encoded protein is CASSSGQVTDTQYF. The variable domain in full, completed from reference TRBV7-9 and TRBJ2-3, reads DTGVSQNPRHKITKRGQNVTFRCDPISEHNRLYWYRQTLGQGPEFLTYFQNEAQLEKSRLLSDRFSAERPKGSFSTLEIQRTEQGDSAMYLCASSSGQVTDTQYFGPGTRLTVL.